This is a list of T cell receptor beta chains from one sample in a study of cytomegalovirus exposure and HLA in healthy donors. Profiling relied on immunoSEQ multiplex PCR, and the TCRdb table lists in-frame clones only, not all of them. The sample has approximately 140,000 clones; approximately 73% are singletons. The sample comprised PBMCs. The receptor set was obtained from a woman between 18 and 29 years old in good health and CMV-seronegative. The CDR3 runs from the conserved cysteine through the conserved F or W.

j_gene,v_gene,CDR3aa
TRBJ2-1,TRBV6-5,CASSYSFGNEQFF
TRBJ1-1,TRBV28,CASRVRQMNMNTEAFF
TRBJ2-6,TRBV11-1,CASSLYGSGANVLTF
TRBJ1-5,TRBV25-1,CASAPTGSNQPQHF
TRBJ1-1,TRBV4-1,CASSQDREHTEAFF
TRBJ2-7,TRBV27,CASRLNNGYEQYF
TRBJ1-5,TRBV6-1,CASRDREFSNQPQHF
TRBJ1-1,TRBV5-6,CASSLAGRSTEAFF
TRBJ1-1,TRBV7-9,CASSLEVANTEAFF
TRBJ2-4,TRBV5-4,CASSLAGPENIQYF
TRBJ1-5,TRBV28,CASSSTGYSNQPQHF
TRBJ2-1,TRBV27,CASQGISYNEQFF
TRBJ2-1,TRBV5-1,CASSSLAGAYNEQFF
TRBJ2-1,TRBV5-6,CASSFPGSGRALNEQFF
TRBJ1-3,TRBV4-3,CASSQNPLTGNTIYF
TRBJ1-4,TRBV5-4,CASSLAGGNEKLFF
TRBJ2-1,TRBV27,CASSASGRARNEQFF
TRBJ2-7,TRBV7-9,CASSGGTSPSYEQYF
TRBJ1-4,TRBV28,CASSLQGDEKLFF
TRBJ1-1,TRBV5-1,CASSLALDRNTEAFF
TRBJ1-5,TRBV12-5,CASGLLGQQQPQHF
TRBJ2-7,TRBV18,CASSPGPGGNEQYF
TRBJ2-7,TRBV11-2,CASSDPGGRAYEQYF
TRBJ1-2,TRBV6-1,CALSPEGSYGYTF
TRBJ2-2,TRBV19,CASSIAQGASGELFF
TRBJ2-1,TRBV28,CASIEGQVHNEQFF
TRBJ1-2,TRBV5-1,CASSFTGSDYGYTF
TRBJ1-6,TRBV28,CATDRGLTSYNSPLHF
TRBJ1-2,TRBV6-1,CASSEGNRGRGYTF
TRBJ2-3,TRBV2,CASSTSPRAPDTQYF
TRBJ1-6,TRBV30,CAWRTALGRGSSYNSPLHF
TRBJ2-5,TRBV5-6,CASSLGRGETQYF
TRBJ2-2,TRBV5-1,CASSGTGSTGELFF
TRBJ2-5,TRBV6-5,CASSRAPPPGETQYF
TRBJ2-3,TRBV7-8,CASSLGARGGTDTQYF
TRBJ2-1,TRBV5-4,CASSLSERGRGNEQFF
TRBJ1-2,TRBV6-6,CASRAQGGVSGYTF
TRBJ2-1,TRBV6-4,CASSLDRESYNEQFF
TRBJ1-1,TRBV6-5,CASSTFGQGTTSFF
TRBJ2-1,TRBV30,CAWSDRARRFVEQFF
TRBJ2-1,TRBV4-2,CASSSFDRGQYNEQFF
TRBJ2-3,TRBV11-3,CASSSRTSGGDTQYF
TRBJ2-1,TRBV2,CASSEQGQGYNEQFF
TRBJ1-1,TRBV11-3,CASSLSRDTEAFF
TRBJ1-3,TRBV7-2,CASSQHPGSGNTIYF
TRBJ2-1,TRBV11-2,CASRPRGGSSYNEQFF
TRBJ2-5,TRBV2,CASSAFRLGLKGREQYF
TRBJ2-5,TRBV27,CASRGVGGRFRETQYF
TRBJ1-6,TRBV2,CASRYDKGAYNSPLHF
TRBJ1-1,TRBV6-6,CASSQGQINTEAFF
TRBJ2-3,TRBV4-3,CASSQGVPSTDTQYF
TRBJ2-2,TRBV28,CASSLDGLAANTGELFF
TRBJ1-1,TRBV7-8,CASSSDWNTEAFF
TRBJ2-5,TRBV5-6,CASSSGQGARETQYF
TRBJ1-5,TRBV28,CASSLQGGQPQHF